The rows below give T cell receptor beta chains drawn from one sample of a study of blood T cell repertoires in COVID-19. Some clones are missing from TCRdb's copy, which holds only in-frame ones; the method was immunoSEQ multiplex PCR. The sample records 150,000 to 200,000 clones, 80% to 85% being singletons. The sequenced sample consisted of peripheral blood. Receptors were obtained from a woman aged 30 to 39 with acute or convalescent COVID-19. Each CDR3 is given with its conserved first and last residue. The D gene is left open where the match is weak. Some rows have no size entry. The others give once, few or many, or a class for an expanded clone.

V gene	J gene	D gene	clone size	CDR3 protein	CDR3 DNA
TRBV28	TRBJ1-6	TRBD1	.	CASSLDRGNSPLHF	TGTGCCAGCAGTCTTGACAGGGGGAATTCACCCCTCCACTTT
TRBV6-1	TRBJ1-2	.	.	CASSEDGDGYTF	TGTGCCAGCAGTGAAGACGGGGATGGCTACACCTTC
TRBV7-2	TRBJ1-2	.	.	CASSLAPQVYGYTF	TGTGCCAGCAGCTTAGCGCCCCAGGTCTATGGCTACACCTTC
TRBV29-1	TRBJ2-7	.	.	CSVMRAASSYEQYF	TGCAGCGTGATGCGGGCGGCAAGCTCCTACGAGCAGTACTTC
TRBV28	TRBJ1-4	.	.	CASSPLAGGGVNEKLFF	TGTGCCAGCAGTCCCCTCGCAGGCGGAGGGGTAAATGAAAAACTGTTTTTT
TRBV7-8	TRBJ1-3	.	.	CASSLIMTVSGNTIYF	TGTGCCAGCAGCTTAATCATGACAGTTTCTGGAAACACCATATATTTT
TRBV6-2/TRBV6-3	TRBJ2-5	TRBD1	.	CASSYAGGRETQYF	TGTGCCAGCAGTTACGCAGGGGGCCGGGAGACCCAGTACTTC
TRBV20-1	TRBJ1-5	.	once	CSASRYSNQPQHF	TGCAGTGCTAGTCGTTATAGCAATCAGCCCCAGCATTTT
TRBV6-5	TRBJ1-2	.	few	CASSYRPGPNYGYTF	TGTGCCAGCAGTTACCGGCCGGGTCCTAACTATGGCTACACCTTC
TRBV7-9	TRBJ1-5	.	.	CASSSPGVLEPQHF	TGTGCCAGCAGCTCCCCGGGTGTTCTAGAGCCCCAGCATTTT
TRBV5-6	TRBJ1-2	.	.	CASSLGRTPNYGYTF	TGTGCCAGCAGCTTAGGACGGACACCGAACTATGGCTACACCTTC
TRBV4-2	TRBJ1-2	.	.	CASSQGHANYGYTF	TGTGCCAGCAGCCAAGGACACGCCAACTATGGCTACACCTTC
TRBV6-4	TRBJ2-5	TRBD2	.	CASPALPGTSGSSYF	TGTGCCAGCCCGGCTCTTCCCGGGACTAGCGGGAGCTCGTACTTC
TRBV4-3	TRBJ2-1	.	once	CASSLRRGSSSYNEQFF	TGCGCCAGCAGCCTTCGAAGGGGGTCGAGCTCCTACAATGAGCAGTTCTTC
TRBV5-1	TRBJ1-6	TRBD1	.	CASSLGGTGNSPLHF	TGCGCCAGCAGCTTGGGTGGGACAGGTAATTCACCCCTCCACTTT
TRBV28	TRBJ1-1	.	.	CASSLRRLLRNTEAFF	TGTGCCAGCAGTTTAAGGCGGTTGCTGAGGAACACTGAAGCTTTCTTT
TRBV13	TRBJ2-1	TRBD1	.	CASSFDRGLNNEQFF	TGTGCCAGCAGCTTCGACAGGGGGCTAAACAATGAGCAGTTCTTC
TRBV4-2	TRBJ2-1	TRBD2	.	CASSQTSGTHEQFF	TGTGCCAGCAGCCAGACTAGCGGGACTCATGAGCAGTTCTTC
TRBV28	TRBJ1-2	TRBD1	.	CASSSTGDRYGYTF	TGTGCCAGCAGTTCAACAGGGGATCGTTATGGCTACACCTTC
TRBV19	TRBJ2-7	.	.	CASRPAGSSLYEQYF	TGTGCCAGTAGACCGGCGGGGAGTTCATTGTACGAGCAGTACTTC
TRBV6-2/TRBV6-3	TRBJ1-5	TRBD1	.	CASSPDRGRGGANQPQHF	TGTGCCAGCAGTCCCGACAGGGGTAGGGGGGGAGCCAATCAGCCCCAGCATTTT
TRBV4-2	TRBJ2-3	.	once	CASSRGLIDSTDTQYF	TGTGCCAGCAGCCGTGGACTTATCGATAGCACAGATACGCAGTATTTT
TRBV5-4	TRBJ2-1	.	.	CASSPDYQNNEQFF	TGTGCCAGCAGCCCTGACTACCAGAACAATGAGCAGTTCTTC
TRBV5-1	TRBJ2-3	.	.	CASSLSDVPGSATDTQYF	TGCGCCAGCAGCTTGTCCGACGTACCCGGGAGCGCCACAGATACGCAGTATTTT
TRBV4-2	TRBJ1-1	TRBD1	.	CATRWGQGVGGEAFF	TGTGCCACCCGCTGGGGACAGGGGGTTGGCGGTGAAGCTTTCTTT
TRBV27	TRBJ1-1	.	.	CASSLSNTEAFF	TGTGCCAGCTCCTTGTCGAACACTGAAGCTTTCTTT
TRBV7-3	TRBJ2-3	TRBD2	.	CASSKKGTSGASTDTQYF	TGTGCCAGCAGCAAAAAGGGGACTAGCGGGGCTAGCACAGATACGCAGTATTTT
TRBV9	TRBJ1-4	.	.	CASSVTGSGEKLFF	TGTGCCAGCAGCGTCACCGGGAGTGGTGAAAAACTGTTTTTT
TRBV2	TRBJ1-2	.	.	CASSEALPRGSGGYTF	TGTGCCAGCAGTGAAGCGCTTCCCCGGGGGAGCGGAGGCTACACCTTC
TRBV28	TRBJ2-7	.	.	CASSLSSHSSYEQYF	TGTGCCAGCAGCTTATCATCCCATAGCTCCTACGAGCAGTACTTC
TRBV25-1	TRBJ1-2	TRBD1	.	CASSERQGDGYTF	TGTGCCAGCAGTGAAAGACAGGGGGACGGCTACACCTTC
TRBV12-3/TRBV12-4	TRBJ2-1	TRBD1	.	CASSPTGGNEQFF	TGTGCCAGCAGCCCCACAGGGGGCAATGAGCAGTTCTTC
TRBV10-1	TRBJ2-1	.	.	CASSSDSYNEQFF	TGCGCCAGCAGCAGTGACAGTTACAATGAGCAGTTCTTC
TRBV27	TRBJ1-3	TRBD1	.	CASMGQGAANGNTIYF	TGTGCCAGCATGGGTCAGGGGGCGGCTAATGGAAACACCATATATTTT
TRBV6-2/TRBV6-3	TRBJ2-1	TRBD2	.	CASSKLRGGRGVNEQFF	TGTGCCAGCAGTAAGCTCCGGGGGGGCCGGGGAGTAAATGAGCAGTTCTTC
TRBV3-1/TRBV3-2	TRBJ1-2	TRBD1	.	CASSQEPGGSYGYTF	TGTGCCAGCAGCCAAGAGCCAGGGGGCAGCTATGGCTACACCTTC
TRBV6-5	TRBJ2-1	TRBD2	.	CASMRVAGAYNEQFF	TGTGCCAGCATGAGGGTAGCGGGGGCCTACAATGAGCAGTTCTTC
TRBV19	TRBJ2-5	.	.	CASSIFSGQETQYF	TGTGCCAGTAGTATCTTCTCAGGTCAAGAGACCCAGTACTTC
TRBV27	TRBJ1-1	.	.	CASSFSGSNTEAFF	TGTGCCAGCAGTTTTTCGGGGTCGAACACTGAAGCTTTCTTT
TRBV5-6	TRBJ1-2	.	.	CASSLAGVGARDGYTF	TGTGCCAGCAGCTTGGCCGGGGTGGGGGCCAGGGATGGCTACACCTTC
TRBV28	TRBJ1-5	TRBD1	few	CASSWTGVGNQPQHF	TGTGCCAGCAGTTGGACAGGGGTTGGCAATCAGCCCCAGCATTTT
TRBV7-2	TRBJ2-7	TRBD2	.	CASSSSGASSYEQYF	TGTGCCAGCAGCTCCAGCGGGGCGAGCTCCTACGAGCAGTACTTC
TRBV5-6	TRBJ1-2	.	.	CASSRSTVNYGYTF	TGTGCCAGCAGCCGCTCGACAGTTAACTATGGCTACACCTTC
TRBV6-2/TRBV6-3	TRBJ2-7	.	.	CASSSHGSGYEQYF	TGTGCCAGCAGTTCTCACGGCAGCGGCTACGAGCAGTACTTC
TRBV5-1	TRBJ2-1	TRBD2	.	CASSSGTSFGQYEQFF	TGCGCCAGCAGCTCAGGGACTAGCTTTGGGCAATATGAGCAGTTCTTC
TRBV7-9	TRBJ2-5	.	.	CASSPLDRYQETQYF	TGTGCCAGCAGCCCCCTCGACAGGTACCAAGAGACCCAGTACTTC
TRBV4-3	TRBJ1-4	.	once	CASSLGLSNSEKLFF	TGCGCCAGCAGCCTCGGACTCTCGAATAGTGAAAAACTGTTTTTT
TRBV29-1	TRBJ1-2	TRBD1	.	CSVQTGGYGYTF	TGCAGCGTTCAGACAGGGGGCTATGGCTACACCTTC
TRBV4-1	TRBJ2-2	.	.	CASSQDRVSGELFF	TGCGCCAGCAGCCAAGATCGAGTCTCCGGGGAGCTGTTTTTT
TRBV6-5	TRBJ1-2	.	few	CASSYVDRPGYTF	TGTGCCAGCAGTTACGTAGACAGGCCTGGCTACACCTTC
TRBV9	TRBJ2-1	.	.	CASSVPFSGSSYNEQFF	TGTGCCAGCAGCGTCCCCTTTTCGGGGAGCTCCTACAATGAGCAGTTCTTC